Listed below are T cell receptor beta chains from one sample, sequenced in a study of blood T cell repertoires in COVID-19. Data came from immunoSEQ multiplex PCR; TCRdb stores just in-frame clones and leaves some out. The sample yields about 240,000 clones, roughly 90% seen once. Sample: peripheral blood. Receptors originate from a woman aged 25 to 39 with acute or convalescent COVID-19. CDR3s include the opening cysteine and the closing phenylalanine or tryptophan. The order of the fields is J gene, clone size, V gene, D gene, CDR3 DNA, CDR3 protein. The D gene is left open where the match is weak. Part of the rows lack a size; the others show once, few, many or a class for expanded clones.

J: TRBJ1-6
size: few
V: TRBV5-1
D: NA
DNA: TGCGCCAGCAGCTTGGGAGGAGGGTTTAATTCACCCCTCCACTTT
CDR3: CASSLGGGFNSPLHF

J: TRBJ2-1
size: NA
V: TRBV30
D: TRBD2
DNA: TGTGCCTGGACCTCGCGTGGGGAGACTAGCGGGAGGGTGACGGCTCAGTTCTTC
CDR3: CAWTSRGETSGRVTAQFF

J: TRBJ1-6
size: few
V: TRBV5-4
D: NA
DNA: TGTGCCAGCAGCTTGGAAGTCAGGGCTTCACCCCTCCACTTT
CDR3: CASSLEVRASPLHF

J: TRBJ2-5
size: NA
V: TRBV5-1
D: NA
DNA: TGCGCCAGCAGCTTGAGGGGGGGTAGGATAGAGACCCAGTACTTC
CDR3: CASSLRGGRIETQYF

J: TRBJ2-1
size: NA
V: TRBV4-2
D: TRBD2
DNA: TGTGCCAGCAGCCAGGCAGGGACTAGCGGGGCTACCGAGCAGTTCTTC
CDR3: CASSQAGTSGATEQFF

J: TRBJ2-3
size: NA
V: TRBV5-6
D: TRBD1
DNA: TGTGCCAGCAGCTTGGACCAGGGGGCCTCAGATACGCAGTATTTT
CDR3: CASSLDQGASDTQYF

J: TRBJ2-1
size: NA
V: TRBV5-1
D: NA
DNA: TGCGCCAGCAGCACCGGACTGAACAATGAGCAGTTCTTC
CDR3: CASSTGLNNEQFF

J: TRBJ2-2
size: few
V: TRBV2
D: NA
DNA: TGTGCCAGCAGCCCCCCCGGCACCGGGGAGCTGTTTTTT
CDR3: CASSPPGTGELFF

J: TRBJ1-1
size: NA
V: TRBV27
D: NA
DNA: TGTGCCAGCAGTCCGTTATTGGGGAGGCGGACTGAAGCTTTCTTT
CDR3: CASSPLLGRRTEAFF

J: TRBJ1-5
size: once
V: TRBV5-5
D: NA
DNA: TGTGCCAGCAGCGCGGGCGGCAATCAGCCCCAGCATTTT
CDR3: CASSAGGNQPQHF

J: TRBJ1-2
size: NA
V: TRBV19
D: TRBD1
DNA: TGTGCCAGTAGCCCCGGGACAGGGAAGGTCTATGGCTACACCTTC
CDR3: CASSPGTGKVYGYTF

J: TRBJ2-2
size: NA
V: TRBV9
D: NA
DNA: TGTGCCAGCAGCGCACATCTCGCGGCTACTTCCCCGGAGTTGTTTTTT
CDR3: CASSAHLAATSPELFF

J: TRBJ1-4
size: NA
V: TRBV19
D: TRBD1
DNA: TGTGCCAGTAGTATTCCGGGACAGAAAACTGAAAAACTGTTTTTT
CDR3: CASSIPGQKTEKLFF

J: TRBJ1-4
size: NA
V: TRBV5-6
D: NA
DNA: TGTGCCAGCAGCTTGGCGGCGGGGGCCAATGAAAAACTGTTTTTT
CDR3: CASSLAAGANEKLFF

J: TRBJ2-3
size: NA
V: TRBV18
D: NA
DNA: TGTGCCAGCTCACCAAGACCCAGACAGAACACAGATACGCAGTATTTT
CDR3: CASSPRPRQNTDTQYF

J: TRBJ2-5
size: once
V: TRBV6-2/TRBV6-3
D: NA
DNA: TGTGCCAGCAGTTACACTAGGGGGGAGACCCAGTACTTC
CDR3: CASSYTRGETQYF

J: TRBJ2-7
size: NA
V: TRBV7-2
D: TRBD2
DNA: TGTGCCAGCAGCTTAGTAACTAGCGGGAGTCCTCCCCTAGAGGAGCAGTACTTC
CDR3: CASSLVTSGSPPLEEQYF

J: TRBJ2-7
size: NA
V: TRBV2
D: TRBD1
DNA: TGTGCCAGCAGGGGGATGGGACAGGGACACGAGCAGTACTTC
CDR3: CASRGMGQGHEQYF

J: TRBJ2-2
size: NA
V: TRBV3-1/TRBV3-2
D: TRBD1
DNA: TGTGCCAGCAGCCACGATATAGGGACAGAGGTCACCGGGGAGCTGTTTTTT
CDR3: CASSHDIGTEVTGELFF

J: TRBJ2-7
size: few
V: TRBV6-2/TRBV6-3
D: NA
DNA: TGTGCCAGCAGTTACGGTGCGGGATGGACCTACGAGCAGTACTTC
CDR3: CASSYGAGWTYEQYF

J: TRBJ1-5
size: NA
V: TRBV7-2
D: NA
DNA: TGTGCCAGCAGCTTAGGTACAGGGTTAACGGGTCAGCCCCAGCATTTT
CDR3: CASSLGTGLTGQPQHF

J: TRBJ2-7
size: NA
V: TRBV12-3/TRBV12-4
D: TRBD1
DNA: TGTGCCAGCAGGGCCGGGACAGCCTACGAGCAGTACTTC
CDR3: CASRAGTAYEQYF

J: TRBJ2-2
size: NA
V: TRBV6-2/TRBV6-3
D: NA
DNA: TGTGCCAGCAGTTACTCGGCCGCCGGGGAGCTGTTTTTT
CDR3: CASSYSAAGELFF

J: TRBJ2-2
size: NA
V: TRBV11-3
D: TRBD2
DNA: TGTGCCAGCAGCCGGGGGGTGAAAACCGGGGAGCTGTTTTTT
CDR3: CASSRGVKTGELFF

J: TRBJ2-7
size: NA
V: TRBV5-1
D: TRBD2
DNA: TGCGCCAGCAGCAGAAACCATCTAGCGGGAGTCTACGAGCAGTACTTC
CDR3: CASSRNHLAGVYEQYF

J: TRBJ2-7
size: NA
V: TRBV28
D: TRBD2
DNA: TGTGCCAGCAGGGCGGGAGGCGTAATCTACGAGCAGTACTTC
CDR3: CASRAGGVIYEQYF

J: TRBJ2-1
size: many
V: TRBV5-6
D: NA
DNA: TGTGCCAGCTCGGTAGTGAATGAGCAGTTCTTC
CDR3: CASSVVNEQFF

J: TRBJ2-3
size: NA
V: TRBV18
D: NA
DNA: TGTGCCAGCTCATTCTCAGATACGCAGTATTTT
CDR3: CASSFSDTQYF

J: TRBJ2-2
size: NA
V: TRBV10-3
D: TRBD1
DNA: TGTGCCATCAGCATTTCGACAGGGTCCGGGGAGCTGTTTTTT
CDR3: CAISISTGSGELFF

J: TRBJ1-2
size: NA
V: TRBV25-1
D: NA
DNA: TGTGCCAGCAGTGGACCGGGTGGCTACACCTTC
CDR3: CASSGPGGYTF

J: TRBJ2-7
size: once
V: TRBV5-4
D: TRBD2
DNA: TGTGCCAGCAGCTTGGCCCTACTAGCGGGAGGTCATAACTACGAGCAGTACTTC
CDR3: CASSLALLAGGHNYEQYF

J: TRBJ2-1
size: NA
V: TRBV5-1
D: TRBD2
DNA: TGCGCCAGCAGCTCTGGGACTAGCGGGAGGGCCATCAACAATGAGCAGTTCTTC
CDR3: CASSSGTSGRAINNEQFF

J: TRBJ1-1
size: few
V: TRBV4-3
D: NA
DNA: TGCGCCAGCAGCCAAGATATTGGTAGGAGGGGCTGGAACACTGAAGCTTTCTTT
CDR3: CASSQDIGRRGWNTEAFF

J: TRBJ2-4
size: NA
V: TRBV14
D: NA
DNA: TGTGCCAGCAGCCAATCAGGGGCACTAGCCAAAAACATTCAGTACTTC
CDR3: CASSQSGALAKNIQYF

J: TRBJ2-2
size: NA
V: TRBV19
D: TRBD1
DNA: TGTGCCAGTAGGAGGGACAGGGGGCTTACCGGGGAGCTGTTTTTT
CDR3: CASRRDRGLTGELFF

J: TRBJ2-2
size: NA
V: TRBV10-2
D: TRBD2
DNA: TGCGCCAGCAGCCATGACAGGGCCCTAGCGGGGGACACCGGGGAGCTGTTTTTT
CDR3: CASSHDRALAGDTGELFF

J: TRBJ2-7
size: NA
V: TRBV6-5
D: NA
DNA: TGTGCCAGCAGTCCCCGACAGAGAGCCTCCTACGAGCAGTACTTC
CDR3: CASSPRQRASYEQYF

J: TRBJ1-4
size: NA
V: TRBV7-9
D: NA
DNA: TGTGCCAGCAGCTTAGGCCGGGGAGAACTGTTTTTT
CDR3: CASSLGRGELFF

J: TRBJ2-5
size: NA
V: TRBV9
D: NA
DNA: TGTGCCAGCAGCACGGGAGGGGGCCTGGGTAGAGAGACCCAGTACTTC
CDR3: CASSTGGGLGRETQYF

J: TRBJ2-7
size: NA
V: TRBV2
D: TRBD1
DNA: TGTGCCAGCAGTAACCGGGACAGGGGAACGAACGAGCAGTACTTC
CDR3: CASSNRDRGTNEQYF

J: TRBJ2-1
size: NA
V: TRBV19
D: TRBD2
DNA: TGTGCCAGTAAGGCGACTAGCGGACCCAATGAGCAGTTCTTC
CDR3: CASKATSGPNEQFF